Listed below are T cell receptor beta chains from one sample, sequenced in a study of blood T cells in healthy people across ages. TCRdb analysed the 5' RACE reads with MiXCR anew, one entry per CDR3 protein. The table includes about 1.4 million distinct CDR3 sequences, 45% to 70% detected once. What was sequenced was blood. These receptor sequences come from a man between 18 and 35 years old in good health. The conserved cysteine and the conserved F or W are not part of the CDR3 here.

v_call,cdr3_length,cdr3_aa
TRBV12-3/TRBV12-4,13,ASRPTGGGNSPLH
TRBV7-6,13,ASSQITSSYNEQF
TRBV3-1,12,ASSQDQRGDEAF
TRBV20-1,11,SASIPTYNEQF
TRBV7-9,15,ASSQAPVGTGEETQY
TRBV12-3/TRBV12-4,12,ASSPSSGITEAF
TRBV29-1,11,SVTTGGYSPLH
TRBV6-1,13,ATISMWGYQETQY
TRBV7-9,12,ASSDVAGVNEQY
TRBV20-1,12,SARTGGKTYEQY
TRBV5-1,15,ASSLYIGGDSYNEQF
TRBV27,14,ASTHGSGRASDTQY
TRBV5-4,11,ATKREYSYEQY
TRBV4-3,11,ASSQGIANEQY
TRBV2,12,ASSVETTSDEQY
TRBV20-1,12,SAWPGGGPGEQY
TRBV28,13,ASRPLAGEVHEQY
TRBV6-5,12,ASSFGFGANVLT
TRBV25-1,12,ASSELVRGHGYT
TRBV27,13,ASKRGGSNTGELF